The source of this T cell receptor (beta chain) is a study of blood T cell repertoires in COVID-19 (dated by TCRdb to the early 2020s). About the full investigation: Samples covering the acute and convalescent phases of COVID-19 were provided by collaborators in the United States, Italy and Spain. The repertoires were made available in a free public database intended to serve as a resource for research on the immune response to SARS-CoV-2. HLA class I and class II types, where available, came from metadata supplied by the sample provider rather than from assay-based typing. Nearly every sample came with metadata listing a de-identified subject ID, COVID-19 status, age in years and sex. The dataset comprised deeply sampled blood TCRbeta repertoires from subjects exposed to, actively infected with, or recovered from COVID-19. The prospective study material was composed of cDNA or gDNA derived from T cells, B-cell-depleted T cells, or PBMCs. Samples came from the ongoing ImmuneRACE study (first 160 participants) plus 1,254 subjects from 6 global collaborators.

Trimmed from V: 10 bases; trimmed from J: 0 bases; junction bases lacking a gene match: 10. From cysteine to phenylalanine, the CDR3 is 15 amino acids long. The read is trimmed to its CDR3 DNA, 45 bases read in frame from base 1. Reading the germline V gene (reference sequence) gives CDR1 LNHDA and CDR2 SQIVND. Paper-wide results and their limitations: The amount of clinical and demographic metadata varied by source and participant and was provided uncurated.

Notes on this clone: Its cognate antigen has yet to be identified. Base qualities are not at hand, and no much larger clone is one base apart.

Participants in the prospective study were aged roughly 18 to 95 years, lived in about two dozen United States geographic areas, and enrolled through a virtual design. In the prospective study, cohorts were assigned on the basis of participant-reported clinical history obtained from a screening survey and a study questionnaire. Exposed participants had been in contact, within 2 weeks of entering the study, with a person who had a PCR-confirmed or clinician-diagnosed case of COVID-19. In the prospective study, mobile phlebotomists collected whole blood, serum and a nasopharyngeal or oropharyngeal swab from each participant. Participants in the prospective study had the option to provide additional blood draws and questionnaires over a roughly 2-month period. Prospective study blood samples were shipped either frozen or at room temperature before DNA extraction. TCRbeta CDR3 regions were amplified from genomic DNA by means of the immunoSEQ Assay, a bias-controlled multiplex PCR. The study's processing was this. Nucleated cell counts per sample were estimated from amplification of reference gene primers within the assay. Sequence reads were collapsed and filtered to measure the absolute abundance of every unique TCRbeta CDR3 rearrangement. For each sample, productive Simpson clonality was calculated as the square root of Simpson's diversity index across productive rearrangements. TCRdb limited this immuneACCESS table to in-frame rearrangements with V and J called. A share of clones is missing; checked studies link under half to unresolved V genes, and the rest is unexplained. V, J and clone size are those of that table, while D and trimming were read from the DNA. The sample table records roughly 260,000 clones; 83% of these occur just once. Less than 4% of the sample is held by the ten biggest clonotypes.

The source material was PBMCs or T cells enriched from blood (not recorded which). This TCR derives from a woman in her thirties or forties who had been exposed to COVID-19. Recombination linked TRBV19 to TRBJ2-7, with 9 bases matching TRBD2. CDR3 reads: CATSSGEWGSYEQYF. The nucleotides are TGTGCCACCTCTAGCGGGGAATGGGGCTCCTACGAGCAGTACTTC.